This record looks at one TCR beta chain sequence and its context. The antigen remains undetermined. This CDR3 has 16 residues. Germline V gives CDR1 SQVTM, CDR2 ANQGSEA. Germline trimming cut 4 bases from V and 0 bases from J; bases unmatched to any gene: 10. The data were taken from a study of early T cells in non-severe SARS-CoV-2 infection. On the study more broadly: Chains stayed unpaired after sequencing of bulk RNA from unsorted whole blood.

Regarding the study as a whole: Private and CD4 specificities were missed by VDJdb matching, skewed to anti-spike CD8.

Individual cDNA molecules received unique molecular identifiers during library preparation. TCRdb passed the 5' RACE reads through MiXCR, listing each CDR3 protein once. The sample consists of tens of thousands of distinct CDR3 sequences, roughly an eighth of them appearing once. This receptor was obtained from an adult who was a healthcare worker with PCR-confirmed SARS-CoV-2 infection or an uninfected control (not recorded which). V usage is TRBV29-1 and J usage is TRBJ2-5; 8 bases fit TRBD1. The sequenced sample was whole blood. In nucleotides, the CDR3 is TGCAGCGTTGGCCAGACAGGGGTGCCGTACCAAGAGACCCAGTACTTC. The encoded protein is CSVGQTGVPYQETQYF.